Listed below are T cell receptor beta chains from one sample, sequenced in a study of technical replicates of blood from a few donors. Only in-frame clones appear in the TCRdb table, and some are missing; sequencing was by immunoSEQ multiplex PCR. The repertoire consists of some 80,000 clones, with roughly 96% occurring once and the leading ten covering around 0.31%. Sequenced: T cells isolated from PBMCs. The receptors were gathered from a human donor in good health. Each CDR3 is given with its conserved first and last residue. D genes are given only for firm matches. Clone size is given for some rows only: seen once, a few or many times, or a class if the clone is expanded.

TRBJ2-2	TRBD2	TRBV5-6	.	TGTGCCAGCAGCAGTAAAACTAGCGGGAGGATTAGCCGGGAGCTGTTTTTT	CASSSKTSGRISRELFF
TRBJ2-7	.	TRBV7-9	.	TGTGCCAGCAGCTTAATGGGGGCCGAGCAGTACTTC	CASSLMGAEQYF
TRBJ1-5	.	TRBV7-9	.	TGTGCCAGCAGCTTAGGAAGCGGGACAAGGCTAAATCAGCCCCAGCATTTT	CASSLGSGTRLNQPQHF
TRBJ2-7	.	TRBV6-5	.	TGTGCCAGCAGTTACTCGGGGGCGGATGAGCAGTACTTC	CASSYSGADEQYF
TRBJ2-3	.	TRBV19	.	TGTGCCAGTAGATATCAGGGCGACACAGATACGCAGTATTTT	CASRYQGDTDTQYF
TRBJ1-4	.	TRBV19	.	TGTGCCAGTAGTTTTCTCGACAGGTCCGGAGTCGGAGAAAAACTGTTTTTT	CASSFLDRSGVGEKLFF
TRBJ1-1	.	TRBV19	.	TGTGCCAGTAGTATGTGGACAGTGAACACTGAAGCTTTCTTT	CASSMWTVNTEAFF
TRBJ1-3	.	TRBV5-1	.	TGCGCCAGCAGCTTGGCGAGCTCTGGAAACACCATATATTTT	CASSLASSGNTIYF
TRBJ2-3	TRBD2	TRBV7-7	.	TGTGCCAGCAGCTTAGTAAAACGGGAGGGCCAAGATACGCAGTATTTT	CASSLVKREGQDTQYF
TRBJ2-3	.	TRBV9	.	TGTGCCAGCAGCGGTAGTTCCGGGAGCACAGATACGCAGTATTTT	CASSGSSGSTDTQYF
TRBJ1-2	.	TRBV9	.	TGTGCCAGCAGCGTAGAGAACAGCCTGGGTGGCTACACCTTC	CASSVENSLGGYTF
TRBJ2-1	TRBD2	TRBV7-3	.	TGTGCCAGCAGCTTAAGCGGGAGGGCCAATGAGCAGTTCTTC	CASSLSGRANEQFF
TRBJ1-2	.	TRBV18	.	TGTGCCAGCTCACCAGCCGACGCTAGCTATGGCTACACCTTC	CASSPADASYGYTF
TRBJ1-2	.	TRBV11-2	.	TGTGCCAGCAGCTTAGGAGGGATTAACTATGGCTACACCTTC	CASSLGGINYGYTF
TRBJ2-1	.	TRBV15	.	TGTGCCACCAGCAGAGTTAGGGGAATCGGGAATGAGCAGTTCTTC	CATSRVRGIGNEQFF
TRBJ2-7	TRBD1	TRBV6-5	.	TGTGCCAGCAGTTACGCCGGGACAGGGGGCTACGAGCAGTACTTC	CASSYAGTGGYEQYF
TRBJ2-6	.	TRBV4-3	.	TGCGCCAGCAGCCACTATGGACAAGCCGGGGCCAACGTCCTGACTTTC	CASSHYGQAGANVLTF
TRBJ2-7	.	TRBV18	.	TGTGCCAGCTCCCGAGGGCCCTCCTACGAGCAGTACTTC	CASSRGPSYEQYF
TRBJ2-3	TRBD2	TRBV7-2	.	TGTGCCAGCAGCTCCGAGCGGGAGCGGAGGGGGGATACGCAGTATTTT	CASSSERERRGDTQYF
TRBJ2-7	.	TRBV4-3	.	TGCGCCAGCAGCCAAGATCTAGACTCTACCTACGAGCAGTACTTC	CASSQDLDSTYEQYF
TRBJ2-7	TRBD1	TRBV2	.	TGTGCCAGCAGGCGACAGGGCTACGAGCAGTACTTC	CASRRQGYEQYF
TRBJ1-1	.	TRBV25-1	.	TGTGCCAGCAGGAGATACAGGGACAACACTGAAGCTTTCTTT	CASRRYRDNTEAFF
TRBJ1-5	.	TRBV28	.	TGTGCCAGCAGTTCAGGACGGGATAGCAATCAGCCCCAGCATTTT	CASSSGRDSNQPQHF
TRBJ2-3	.	TRBV5-1	.	TGCGCCAGCAGCTTGGAGGGGTTGTCAGATACGCAGTATTTT	CASSLEGLSDTQYF
TRBJ1-1	.	TRBV19	.	TGTGCCAGTAACGGACAGCCCAAGGAAGCTTTCTTT	CASNGQPKEAFF
TRBJ2-2	.	TRBV19	.	TGTGCCAGTAGCTATGTGTCCGGGGAGCTGTTTTTT	CASSYVSGELFF
TRBJ1-4	.	TRBV7-9	.	TGTGCCAGCAGCTTAGAGGGAGGGGAAAAACTGTTTTTT	CASSLEGGEKLFF
TRBJ1-1	.	TRBV19	.	TGTGCCAGTAGTTCACAGGGCTTCATGAACACTGAAGCTTTCTTT	CASSSQGFMNTEAFF
TRBJ1-5	.	TRBV10-2	.	TGCGCCAGCAGTGAGTCGACTAATCCGCTACAGCCCCAGCATTTT	CASSESTNPLQPQHF
TRBJ2-3	.	TRBV2	.	TGTGCCAGCATCCTATATATTTCCACAGATACGCAGTATTTT	CASILYISTDTQYF
TRBJ1-2	.	TRBV21-1	.	TGTGCCAGCAGCAAAAGGACAGGGGAAGCGTGCAGCTATGGCTACACCTTC	CASSKRTGEACSYGYTF
TRBJ2-2	TRBD2	TRBV18	.	TGTGCCAGCTCACCTCGACTAGCGGGAGTAGACGGGGAGCTGTTTTTT	CASSPRLAGVDGELFF
TRBJ2-7	TRBD2	TRBV30	.	TGTGCCTGGAGTGATATCGGGACTAGCGGGAGAGAAAGCAAGGTCTCCCTTTACGAGCAGTACTTC	CAWSDIGTSGRESKVSLYEQYF
TRBJ1-1	.	TRBV9	.	TGTGCCAGCAGCCCCCGAGACGGGAGGGACACTGAAGCTTTCTTT	CASSPRDGRDTEAFF
TRBJ1-2	.	TRBV6-5	few	TGTGCCAGCAGTCCCGGACAACAAGCTAACTATGGCTACACCTTC	CASSPGQQANYGYTF
TRBJ2-5	TRBD1	TRBV7-9	.	TGTGCCAGCAGCCTAGGACAGGGAACTGGTCAAGAGACCCAGTACTTC	CASSLGQGTGQETQYF
TRBJ1-4	TRBD1	TRBV6-5	.	TGTGCCAGCACCTCGGGACAGGGGATCCAAAAACTGTTTTTT	CASTSGQGIQKLFF
TRBJ2-3	.	TRBV14	.	TGTGCCAGCAGCCAAGTATCTAACTCTCCTTTTCGCACAGATACGCAGTATTTT	CASSQVSNSPFRTDTQYF